The 11 T cell receptor beta chains given below trace back to one sample, sequenced in a study of CD8 T cells in Susac syndrome. RNA was extracted with the RNeasy kit, and a quantity of about 0.45 to 1 ug was reverse transcribed using random hexamers. MiXCR was run by TCRdb on the immunoSEQ multiplex PCR reads, yielding one entry per CDR3 protein. The table includes about 170,000 distinct CDR3 sequences, under 95% detected once. Sequencing was done on a sample of CD4+ T cells from PBMCs. The receptor source for this set is a human donor with multiple sclerosis.

The rearrangement joins TRBV9 to TRBJ2-7; D is unclear. V was cut by 0 bases and J by 3 bases, with 16 bases left in between. This CDR3 comprises 16 residues. Germline-derived CDR1 and CDR2 are SGDLS and YYNGEE. The CDR3 reads CASSVEGRSKSYEQYF. The CDR3 bases are TGTGCCAGCAGCGTAGAGGGCCGTTCAAAGAGCTACGAGCAGTACTTC.

The chain combines TRBV2 with TRBJ2-5; 7 bases match TRBD1. Germline V gene lookup returns CDR1 SNHLY and CDR2 FYNNEI. J lost 4 bases, V lost 4 bases, and 3 bases had no gene match. This CDR3 comprises 13 residues. CDR3 bases: TGTGCCAGCAGTGTGAGGGGGCTAGAGACCCAGTACTTC. Protein: CASSVRGLETQYF. Based on the CDR3 plus reference TRBV2 and TRBJ2-5, the full variable domain is EPEVTQTPSHQVTQMGQEVILRCVPISNHLYFYWYRQILGQKVEFLVSFYNNEISEKSEIFDDQFSVERPDGSNFTLKIRSTKLEDSAMYFCASSVRGLETQYFGPGTRLLVL.

V usage is TRBV30 and J usage is TRBJ1-2; the D is unclear. The CDR3 is 13 amino acids. Germline CDR1 and CDR2: GTSNPN and SVGIG (reference sequence). The ends were cut back, 0 bases at V and 7 bases at J, with 12 bases in the middle. The CDR3 DNA sequence: TGTGCCTGGAGTGTTTACGGTGCGGCTGGCTACACCTTC. This codes for CAWSVYGAAGYTF.

This chain connects TRBV23-1 to TRBJ2-6, with D perhaps matching TRBD1 (6 bases). TRBV23-1 is an ORF, with its function uncertain. The CDR3 consists of 17 residues. The V and J ends lost 4 bases and 0 bases respectively, with 13 bases between them. CDR3 DNA sequence: TGCGCCAGCAGTCCCCACCAGGGGCACTCTGGGGCCAACGTCCTGACTTTC. Translated: CASSPHQGHSGANVLTF.

On this clonotype itself: An end of the junction does not agree with germline; a read error may underlie this. CDR3 region: CASTLMLDGAGEEAFF. The DNA of the CDR3 is TGTGCCAGCACCTTAATGCTTGACGGGGCAGGGGAGGAAGCTTTCTTT. The V gene is TRBV11-2, the J gene TRBJ1-1, with D possibly TRBD1 on 6 matching bases. The CDR3 is made up of 16 amino acids. In germline, CDR1 is SGHAT, CDR2 FQNNGV.

The chain uses TRBV2 and TRBJ2-7, with D tentatively TRBD1 (6 bases). Trimming left V 5 bases short and J 3 bases short, with 11 bases between. CDR1 is SNHLY, CDR2 FYNNEI, per germline. CDR3 length: 13 amino acids. CDR3 residues: CASSIRGNYEQYF. CDR3 sequence (DNA): TGTGCCAGCAGTATTAGGGGGAACTACGAGCAGTACTTC.

The chain employs TRBV20-1 and TRBJ2-3; no clear D. The length of the CDR3 is 14 residues. Trimming removed 5 bases at V and 0 bases at J, with 12 bases between. CDR1 DFQATT and CDR2 SNEGSKA come from the germline V gene (reference sequence). This CDR3 reads CSASLLTSTDTQYF. CDR3 DNA: TGCAGTGCTTCCCTTTTAACTAGCACAGATACGCAGTATTTT.

DNA for the CDR3: TGCGCCAGCAGCGGCATATCAGCGGGAGAAGGTGAGCAGTTCTTC. This encodes CASSGISAGEGEQFF. The chain has TRBV5-1 and TRBJ2-1, with 8 bases matching TRBD2. Losses at the gene ends were 4 bases for V and 9 bases for J; bases not matched to a gene: 12. The CDR3 is 15 residues long. Germline values: CDR1 SGHRS, CDR2 YFSETQ.

The chain links TRBV6-5 to TRBJ2-7; no clear D. CDR1 and CDR2 (germline): MNHEY, SVGAGI. This CDR3 is built from 15 residues. Trimming took 0 bases from V and 2 from J, leaving 11 bases between them. The CDR3 here is CASSYSGSAAYEQYF. DNA for the CDR3: TGTGCCAGCAGTTACTCTGGAAGCGCCGCCTACGAGCAGTACTTC.

This chain links TRBV9 with TRBJ2-3; 7 nucleotides line up with TRBD2. Germline V lookup: CDR1 SGDLS, CDR2 YYNGEE. The CDR3 totals 14 residues. Losses at the gene ends were 4 bases for V and 4 bases for J; bases not matched to a gene: 6. The CDR3 nucleotides are TGTGCCAGCAGCCCCGGACGGGGGGCAGATACGCAGTATTTT. Translation: CASSPGRGADTQYF.

This clonotype has only one observation. V gene TRBV20-1 combines with J gene TRBJ2-2, with D possibly matching TRBD1 (5 bases). This CDR3 comprises 14 residues. V was clipped by 1 base and J by 3 bases, with 9 bases between them. Germline V lookup: CDR1 DFQATT, CDR2 SNEGSKA (reference sequence). The CDR3 DNA reads as TGCAGTGCTAGAGGGACAAAGGACACCGGGGAGCTGTTTTTT. This codes for CSARGTKDTGELFF.